A single sample is the source of the 9 T cell receptor beta chains below, sequenced in a study of control samples from healthy donors and cancer patients. The protocol was immunoSEQ multiplex PCR, while the TCRdb copy is restricted to in-frame clones and leaves out a portion. This repertoire shows about 200,000 clones, about 91% found once; its top ten account for 1.5% to 2%. Sequencing was done on a sample of blood. These receptor sequences come from a man younger than 40 in good health.

The V gene is TRBV6-2 or TRBV6-3, the J gene TRBJ2-2; no definite D call. This CDR3 is 15 amino acids long. V was shortened by 0 bases and J by 1 base, with 6 bases between the two germline ends. Germline values: CDR1 MNHEY, CDR2 SVGEGT. The CDR3 DNA reads TGTGCCAGCAGTTACTCGAAAGGGAACACCGGGGAGCTGTTTTTT. The encoded protein is CASSYSKGNTGELFF.

The chain couples TRBV2 to TRBJ1-5, with D possibly TRBD1 on 5 matching bases. The CDR3 is made up of 16 amino acids. CDR1 is SNHLY and CDR2 is FYNNEI in the germline V gene. Trimming left V 5 bases short and J 4 bases short, with 18 bases between. CDR3 DNA: TGTGCCAGCAGTTTCCCAGGTACGGGGCTAAATCAGCCCCAGCATTTT. Translation gives CASSFPGTGLNQPQHF.

This clone was observed once. The chain employs TRBV7-3 and TRBJ2-3; D gene unclear. Germline V lookup: CDR1 SGHTA, CDR2 FQGTGA. The CDR3 runs to 17 residues. V dropped 3 bases and J dropped 3 bases, with 19 bases sitting between them. CDR3 sequence (DNA): TGTGCCAGCAGCTTCAGCCACCTCGACTTCACAACAGATACGCAGTATTTT. This gives the protein CASSFSHLDFTTDTQYF.

The chain carries TRBV7-3 and TRBJ2-1; possibly TRBD1 or TRBD2 for D (5 bases each). V gave up 5 bases and J gave up 6 bases, with 11 bases separating them. Germline values: CDR1 SGHTA, CDR2 FQGTGA. The CDR3 extends over 13 amino acids. CDR3 sequence: CASSLRGSNEQFF. Written as DNA, the CDR3 is TGTGCCAGCAGCCTCCGGGGCTCCAATGAGCAGTTCTTC.

The gene calls are TRBV27 and TRBJ2-1; 9 nucleotides match TRBD2. J was trimmed by 0 bases and V by 5 bases; bases with no gene match: 11. The germline V gene encodes CDR1 MNHEY and CDR2 SMNVEV (reference sequence). This CDR3 contains 18 residues. CDR3 in DNA: TGTGCCAGCAGTCGCGGGGAGCGGGGGGTGAGCTCCTACAATGAGCAGTTCTTC. This codes for CASSRGERGVSSYNEQFF.

For this clone: Other nucleotide sequences from this sample produce the same CDR3. DNA for the CDR3: TGTGCCAGCAGCCAAGTCGGAAATGAGCAGTTCTTC. Translating it yields CASSQVGNEQFF. The chain employs TRBV3-1 (or the pseudogene TRBV3-2) and TRBJ2-1; unclear D gene. CDR1 LGHDT and CDR2 YNNKEL come from the germline V gene (reference sequence). The CDR3 runs 12 residues. The V end lost 1 base, the J end lost 7 bases, and 5 bases lay between the germline ends.

The chain employs TRBV28 and TRBJ2-7; the D call may be TRBD1 or TRBD2 (7 bases each). The CDR3 is 14 amino acids. Per the germline V gene, CDR1 is MDHEN and CDR2 is SYDVKM. Trimming stripped 5 bases from V and 6 bases from J, with 17 bases between. Here the CDR3 DNA reads TGTGCCAGCAGTCAGGGGGGGGGCCGCAGCGAGCAGTACTTC. It yields the protein CASSQGGGRSEQYF.

V gene TRBV13 combines with J gene TRBJ1-1; D is undetermined. With 4 bases removed from V and 1 base from J, the gap between germline ends came to 7 bases. This CDR3 contains 13 residues. CDR1 is PRHDT, CDR2 FYEKMQ, per germline (reference sequence). The CDR3 bases are TGTGCCAGCAGCTCCGCCGGGAACACTGAAGCTTTCTTT. It specifies CASSSAGNTEAFF. Full variable domain (remainder filled in from reference TRBV13 and TRBJ1-1): AAGVIQSPRHLIKEKRETATLKCYPIPRHDTVYWYQQGPGQDPQFLISFYEKMQSDKGSIPDRFSAQQFSDYHSELNMSSLELGDSALYFCASSSAGNTEAFFGQGTRLTVV.

A single count supports this clone. V usage is TRBV5-1 and J usage is TRBJ2-1, with 8 bases that match TRBD2. V shed 2 bases and J 0 bases; nucleotides not matched to a gene: 13. The CDR3 loop spans 19 amino acids. The germline gives CDR1 SGHRS, CDR2 YFSETQ. The CDR3 DNA reads TGCGCCAGCAGCTTACTTGGAGGCGGGGGGCCGAGCTCCTACAATGAGCAGTTCTTC. Protein sequence: CASSLLGGGGPSSYNEQFF. The full variable domain, with the rest looked up from reference TRBV5-1 and TRBJ2-1, is KAGVTQTPRYLIKTRGQQVTLSCSPISGHRSVSWYQQTPGQGLQFLFEYFSETQRNKGNFPGRFSGRQFSNSRSEMNVSTLELGDSALYLCASSLLGGGGPSSYNEQFFGPGTRLTVL.